These 25 T cell receptor beta chains share one sample of origin, sequenced in a study of blood T cell repertoires in COVID-19. Assay: immunoSEQ multiplex PCR; the TCRdb copy retains only in-frame clones and omits some. The sample contains just over 300,000 clones, around 85% of which appear only once. Sample: PBMCs or T cells enriched from blood (not recorded which). The receptor source for this set is a man aged 25-45 years who had recovered from COVID-19.

The gene calls are TRBV2 and TRBJ1-3; D is undetermined. The CDR3 totals 14 residues. CDR1 SNHLY and CDR2 FYNNEI come from the germline V gene. The germline V and J ends were trimmed by 6 bases and 4 bases, with 13 bases remaining between them. This CDR3 reads CASSAGISGNTIYF. CDR3 DNA sequence: TGTGCCAGCAGCGCCGGGATTTCAGGAAACACCATATATTTT.

The chain is built from TRBV5-1 and TRBJ2-1; 11 bases line up with TRBD2. Germline V gene lookup returns CDR1 SGHRS and CDR2 YFSETQ. Trimming removed 4 bases from V and 8 bases from J; junction bases left unmatched: 5. There are 14 residues in the CDR3. CDR3 region: CASSMTSGVDEQFF. As DNA, the CDR3 is TGCGCCAGCAGCATGACTAGCGGGGTCGATGAGCAGTTCTTC.

This chain's CDR3 is CSGSGGDTQETQYF. CDR3 nucleotide sequence: TGCAGCGGTTCTGGGGGGGACACGCAAGAGACCCAGTACTTC. The V gene is TRBV29-1, the J gene TRBJ2-5; D might be TRBD2 (7 bases). The CDR3 totals 14 residues. The germline CDR1 and CDR2 sequences are SQVTM and ANQGSEA. Trimming left V 7 bases short and J 2 bases short, with 17 bases between.

The chain links TRBV3-1 (or the pseudogene TRBV3-2) to TRBJ2-2, with 9 nucleotides matching TRBD2. Germline CDR1 reads LGHDT; CDR2 reads YNNKEL (reference sequence). The CDR3 covers 17 residues. The ends lost 2 bases at V and 3 bases at J; junction bases unmatched: 7. The CDR3 nucleotides are TGTGCCAGCAGCCAAAGCGGGAGGACAGGATACACCGGGGAGCTGTTTTTT. Translated, it gives CASSQSGRTGYTGELFF.

The chain is built from TRBV7-2 and TRBJ2-5, with D perhaps TRBD1 (5 bases). The CDR3 contains 15 residues. CDR1 and CDR2 from the germline V gene are SGHTA and FQGNSA. V was cut by 5 bases and J by 5 bases, with 18 bases left in between. The CDR3 DNA follows: TGTGCCAGCAGCCCCGGCGCTGGGGCCGGGGAGACCCAGTACTTC. It yields the protein CASSPGAGAGETQYF.

V and J are TRBV19 and TRBJ1-2; D gene ambiguous. The CDR3 is made up of 14 amino acids. V was trimmed by 5 bases and J by 8 bases, leaving 18 bases between them. CDR1 and CDR2 (germline): LNHDA, SQIVND (reference sequence). CDR3 sequence reads: CASSPEYASSGYTF. The CDR3 nucleotides are TGTGCCAGTAGTCCGGAGTACGCGAGTTCCGGCTACACCTTC.

The genes are TRBV29-1 and TRBJ1-2; a weak D match, TRBD1 (6 bases). The CDR3 loop spans 12 amino acids. The V end was cut by 7 bases, the J end by 6 bases, with 15 bases between. The germline V gene encodes CDR1 SQVTM and CDR2 ANQGSEA. CDR3 nucleotide sequence: TGCAGCGGGGGACATCTAGGAGATGGCTACACCTTC. Its translation: CSGGHLGDGYTF.

This chain connects TRBV2 to TRBJ2-1; D is uncertain. V lost 2 bases, J lost 7 bases, and 12 bases lay in between. CDR1 SNHLY and CDR2 FYNNEI come from the germline V gene. CDR3 size: 14 residues. In DNA, the CDR3 is TGTGCCAGCAGTGAATGGGTAGCTGTGAATGAGCAGTTCTTC. Amino acid sequence: CASSEWVAVNEQFF. Complete variable domain (other parts from reference TRBV2 and TRBJ2-1): EPEVTQTPSHQVTQMGQEVILRCVPISNHLYFYWYRQILGQKVEFLVSFYNNEISEKSEIFDDQFSVERPDGSNFTLKIRSTKLEDSAMYFCASSEWVAVNEQFFGPGTRLTVL.

This chain connects TRBV11-3 to TRBJ2-1; perhaps TRBD1 as D (5 bases). V lost 0 bases, J lost 8 bases, and 8 bases lay in between. In germline, CDR1 is SGHNT, CDR2 YENEEA. The CDR3 length is 13 residues. The CDR3 DNA reads TGTGCCAGCAGCTTAGAGTTAGGGGATGAGCAGTTCTTC. It encodes CASSLELGDEQFF.

V usage is TRBV3-1 (or the pseudogene TRBV3-2) and J usage is TRBJ1-2; D remains ambiguous. Germline V gene data show CDR1 as LGHDT and CDR2 as YNNKEL (reference sequence). The CDR3 extends over 13 amino acids. Trimming stripped 1 base from V and 6 bases from J, with 9 bases between. This CDR3 reads CASSQAGDHGYTF. The DNA for the CDR3 is TGTGCCAGCAGCCAAGCTGGAGATCATGGCTACACCTTC.

This chain links TRBV2 with TRBJ1-1, with TRBD1 matching 8 bases. The trim removed 6 bases at V and 0 bases at J, leaving 0 bases unmatched. This CDR3 has 13 amino acids. The germline V gene encodes CDR1 SNHLY and CDR2 FYNNEI. CDR3 in amino acids: CASRDRVNTEAFF. The CDR3 DNA reads TGTGCCAGCAGGGACAGGGTGAACACTGAAGCTTTCTTT.

This clone was recorded a few times. Other DNA sequences of this sample code for an identical CDR3. V and J are TRBV9 and TRBJ1-1; D ambiguous. Between the trimmed V and J ends, which lost 0 bases and 1 base, there was a span of 7 bases. CDR3 length: 14 amino acids. In germline, CDR1 is SGDLS, CDR2 YYNGEE. The CDR3 protein is CASSVVAGNTEAFF. CDR3 in DNA: TGTGCCAGCAGCGTAGTGGCAGGGAACACTGAAGCTTTCTTT. The whole variable domain, filled in from reference TRBV9 and TRBJ1-1, reads DSGVTQTPKHLITATGQRVTLRCSPRSGDLSVYWYQQSLDQGLQFLIQYYNGEERAKGNILERFSAQQFPDLHSELNLSSLELGDSALYFCASSVVAGNTEAFFGQGTRLTVV.

This clone was observed a single time. The chain employs TRBV5-4 and TRBJ1-1; no firm D call. Germline values: CDR1 SGHNT, CDR2 YYREEE (reference sequence). The CDR3 has 14 amino acids. V was pared by 0 bases and J by 1 base, with 7 bases between. Written as DNA, the CDR3 is TGTGCCAGCAGCTTGGGACTGCGGAACACTGAAGCTTTCTTT. Encoded protein: CASSLGLRNTEAFF.

This sequence joins TRBV3-1 (or the pseudogene TRBV3-2) and TRBJ2-2; 8 bases align to TRBD1. The V segment lost 1 base and the J segment 5 bases; nucleotides outside the gene matches: 12. The CDR3 sequence is 18 residues long. Germline V gene lookup returns CDR1 LGHDT and CDR2 YNNKEL (reference sequence). The CDR3 here is CASSQGLLRGRGTGELFF. The CDR3 DNA follows: TGTGCCAGCAGCCAAGGTCTGCTCAGGGGGCGAGGGACCGGGGAGCTGTTTTTT.

For the CDR3, the DNA is TGCGCCAGCAGCCGTCCGGGACAGGGCTTGGAGACCCAGTACTTC. It specifies CASSRPGQGLETQYF. This chain uses TRBV4-1 with TRBJ2-5; TRBD1 matches at 9 bases. CDR1 is MGHRA and CDR2 is YSYEKL in the germline V gene. Losses at the gene ends were 4 bases for V and 5 bases for J; bases not matched to a gene: 8. The CDR3 has 15 amino acids.

The chain carries TRBV7-2 and TRBJ2-3, with 7 positions matching TRBD2. Germline assignment: CDR1 SGHTA and CDR2 FQGNSA. The length of the CDR3 is 14 residues. The V segment lost 4 bases and the J segment 5 bases; nucleotides outside the gene matches: 6. The CDR3 region is CASSWGGREDTQYF. The CDR3 DNA reads TGTGCCAGCAGCTGGGGGGGAAGGGAAGATACGCAGTATTTT.

The chain joins TRBV29-1 to TRBJ1-2; a possible D gene is TRBD1 (5 bases). Trimming took off 6 bases at V and 2 bases at J, with 10 bases between the two ends. Germline lookup yields CDR1 SQVTM and CDR2 ANQGSEA. This CDR3 spans 12 amino acids. The CDR3 sequence is CSVRQSNYGYTF. The CDR3 DNA reads TGCAGCGTGCGACAGTCGAACTATGGCTACACCTTC.

In DNA, the CDR3 is TGTGCCAGCAGCGTAGCTAGCCGGCCGAGCTCTGGAAACACCATATATTTT. This encodes CASSVASRPSSGNTIYF. V is TRBV9 and J is TRBJ1-3, with D unresolved. This CDR3 has 17 amino acids. Trimming cost V 0 bases and J 0 bases, with 13 bases left between them. Germline loops: CDR1 SGDLS, CDR2 YYNGEE.

The chain combines TRBV7-8 with TRBJ2-3, with 10 bases that match TRBD1. The CDR3 covers 16 residues. V trimming: 5 bases; J trimming: 2 bases; junction bases outside the gene matches: 7. CDR1 is SGHVS and CDR2 is FQNEAQ in the germline V gene. Here the CDR3 DNA reads TGTGCCAGCAGCCCGGGCGGACAGGGGGTCACAGATACGCAGTATTTT. Amino acids: CASSPGGQGVTDTQYF.

The chain joins TRBV19 to TRBJ1-5; TRBD1 agrees at 7 bases. CDR1 is LNHDA and CDR2 is SQIVND in the germline V gene (reference sequence). The CDR3 length is 16 residues. V dropped 5 bases and J dropped 13; count of bases not matched to a gene: 20. CDR3 region: CASSPQRRDSFGNQHF. The CDR3 bases are TGTGCCAGTAGTCCCCAGAGGCGGGACAGTTTCGGTAATCAGCATTTT.

The chain uses TRBV4-1 and TRBJ2-2, with 7 positions matching TRBD2. Trimming took 1 base from V and 5 from J; bases not matched to a gene: 4. The CDR3 is 15 amino acids. In germline, CDR1 is MGHRA, CDR2 YSYEKL. The CDR3: CASSQAAGNTGELFF. The CDR3, as DNA: TGCGCCAGCAGCCAAGCAGCGGGGAATACCGGGGAGCTGTTTTTT.

This clone was counted a single time. This sequence joins TRBV5-1 and TRBJ1-6; possible D gene TRBD1, 5 bases. CDR3 length: 16 amino acids. Germline V CDR1 and CDR2: SGHRS, YFSETQ. Between the trimmed V and J ends, which lost 2 bases and 5 bases, there was a span of 14 bases. CDR3 protein: CASSFIQPRDNSPLHF. The DNA for the CDR3 is TGCGCCAGCAGCTTTATTCAGCCCAGGGATAATTCACCCCTCCACTTT.

This rearrangement joins TRBV7-2 to TRBJ2-3; 10 nucleotides match TRBD1. Unmatched junction bases numbered 2, after V lost 5 bases and J lost 3 bases. Germline V gene data show CDR1 as SGHTA and CDR2 as FQGNSA. This CDR3 spans 14 amino acids. The CDR3 DNA follows: TGTGCCAGCAGCGCGGGACAGGGGACAGATACGCAGTATTTT. It yields the protein CASSAGQGTDTQYF.

J is TRBJ1-1 and V is TRBV25-1, with 7 bases lining up with TRBD1. The CDR3 consists of 13 residues. Germline V CDR1 and CDR2: MGHDK, SYGVNS. With V trimmed by 8 bases and J by 2 bases, 5 bases remained unmatched. The CDR3 coding sequence is TGTGCCAGCGCGGGACAGCCAAACACTGAAGCTTTCTTT. It encodes CASAGQPNTEAFF.

The chain employs TRBV5-1 and TRBJ1-6; D unresolved. Looked up from germline, CDR1 is SGHRS and CDR2 is YFSETQ. The CDR3 is made up of 15 amino acids. Trimming cost V 1 base and J 5 bases, with 10 bases left between them. The CDR3, as DNA: TGCGCCAGCAGCTTGCTTCAGAAAGATAATTCACCCCTCCACTTT. It encodes CASSLLQKDNSPLHF.